This T cell receptor beta chain was identified in a study of T-cell memory formation after mild COVID-19. TCRdb ran MiXCR on the 5' RACE reads and lists one entry per CDR3 protein. The repertoire holds approximately 490,000 distinct CDR3 sequences, with about 20% as singletons. This clonotype turned up a few times. This CDR3 comprises 17 residues. Germline CDR1 is SEHNR and CDR2 is FQNEAQ (reference sequence). V lost 4 bases, J lost 0 bases, and 18 bases lay in between. The source material was PBMCs or a T cell subset sorted from them (not recorded which). The chain joins TRBV7-9 to TRBJ1-2; TRBD1 is a possible D gene (5 bases). The receptor comes from an adult woman who had mild COVID-19 (a few samples of this study predate the infection). Cell type and time point are not known. The CDR3: CASSSPEAGVANYGYTF. CDR3 DNA sequence: TGTGCCAGCAGCTCCCCGGAGGCGGGGGTCGCTAACTATGGCTACACCTTC.